What follows are 18 T cell receptor beta chains derived from one specimen sequenced in a study of response to subunit inactivated influenza vaccine. TCRdb re-called the RT-PCR reads through MiXCR, storing one row per CDR3 protein. The sample includes approximately 520,000 distinct CDR3 sequences, about 15% of them seen just once. The sequencing used CD4+ T cells sorted from PBMCs, collected about 23 months after vaccination. These receptors originate from a man aged 45 to 70 who received an inactivated influenza vaccine.

This clonotype has at least ten counts. The gene calls are TRBV28 and TRBJ2-1; a weak D match, TRBD2 (8 bases). The CDR3 totals 14 residues. With 3 bases removed from V and 7 bases from J, the gap between germline ends came to 13 bases. Germline V gene sequence: CDR1 MDHEN, CDR2 SYDVKM. CDR3 sequence reads: CASSFGRGRNEQFF. The DNA for the CDR3 is TGTGCCAGCAGTTTCGGGAGGGGGCGAAATGAGCAGTTCTTC.

This clonotype was counted between two and nine times. The J gene is TRBJ1-1, the V gene TRBV29-1, with D uncertain. Germline lookup yields CDR1 SQVTM and CDR2 ANQGSEA. The ends were cut back, 2 bases at V and 5 bases at J, with 6 bases in the middle. The CDR3 loop spans 11 amino acids. Here the CDR3 DNA reads TGCAGCGTTGAAAGGTGGACTGAAGCTTTCTTT. Residues: CSVERWTEAFF.

The sample holds a few counts of this clonotype. Here the CDR3 DNA reads TGTGCCAGCAGTCCCGGGACCCGGAAAGCTTTCTTT. It is translated as CASSPGTRKAFF. The V and J genes are TRBV2 and TRBJ1-1, with a tentative D call TRBD1 (5 bases). Trimming left V 5 bases short and J 9 bases short, with 13 bases between. The germline CDR1 and CDR2 sequences are SNHLY and FYNNEI. There are 12 residues in the CDR3.

This clonotype appeared many times. The chain has TRBV29-1 and TRBJ2-3; weak D call: TRBD1 (5 bases). V lost 6 bases and J lost 4, with 11 bases in between. The CDR3 extends over 12 amino acids. Germline V lookup: CDR1 SQVTM, CDR2 ANQGSEA. For the CDR3, the DNA is TGCAGCGTCAGAAGGGGCCCAGATACGCAGTATTTT. The encoded protein is CSVRRGPDTQYF.

The CDR3 protein is CASSQVGQGDTQYF. CDR3 sequence (DNA): TGTGCCAGCAGCCAAGTGGGACAGGGAGATACGCAGTATTTT. The chain has TRBV3-1 and TRBJ2-3; the match to TRBD1 covers 9 bases. Trimming at V came to 1 base and at J to 5 bases, leaving 1 base not matched to a gene. CDR1 and CDR2 from the germline V gene are LGHDT and YNNKEL (reference sequence). This CDR3 contains 14 residues.

This clonotype was counted at least ten times. V gene TRBV7-2 combines with J gene TRBJ2-5, with 8 nucleotides matching TRBD1. Germline CDR1 SGHTA, CDR2 FQGNSA. Unmatched junction bases numbered 7, after V lost 0 bases and J lost 4 bases. This CDR3 region has 16 residues. The CDR3 DNA sequence: TGTGCCAGCAGCTTAGCTCCGGGCAGGGGGCTAGAGACCCAGTACTTC. Protein sequence: CASSLAPGRGLETQYF. The whole variable domain, remainder taken from reference TRBV7-2 and TRBJ2-5, is GAGVSQSPSNKVTEKGKDVELRCDPISGHTALYWYRQSLGQGLEFLIYFQGNSAPDKSGLPSDRFSAERTGGSVSTLTIQRTQQEDSAVYLCASSLAPGRGLETQYFGPGTRLLVL.

The chain has TRBV14 and TRBJ2-7, with a possible D match to TRBD2 (6 bases). This CDR3 is built from 17 residues. The germline V gene has CDR1 SGHDN and CDR2 FVKESK. Trimming removed 1 base from V and 2 bases from J, with 18 bases in between. The CDR3 DNA follows: TGTGCCAGCAGCCAAGCCGGTGGGGGGTATTGGCCCTACGAGCAGTACTTC. This codes for CASSQAGGGYWPYEQYF.

This clonotype was observed a handful of times. V is TRBV11-2 and J is TRBJ2-2, with 9 nucleotides matching TRBD1. Per germline, CDR1 SGHAT and CDR2 FQNNGV. Trimming removed 3 bases from V and 5 bases from J; junction bases left unmatched: 1. This CDR3 is 14 amino acids long. CDR3 sequence: CASSFGQGTGELFF. The CDR3 nucleotides read TGTGCCAGCAGCTTTGGACAGGGGACCGGGGAGCTGTTTTTT.

This chain joins TRBV20-1 and TRBJ1-2, with D perhaps TRBD1 (6 bases). The CDR3 totals 10 residues. Trimming took 3 bases from V and 12 from J, leaving 11 bases between them. Germline CDR1 and CDR2: DFQATT and SNEGSKA (reference sequence). The CDR3 here is CSASPGVDTF. As DNA, the CDR3 is TGCAGTGCTAGCCCAGGGGTGGACACCTTC.

The V call is TRBV6-5, the J call TRBJ2-5, with D perhaps given as TRBD1 or TRBD2 (5 bases each). CDR1 and CDR2 from the germline V gene are MNHEY and SVGAGI. Trimming shortened V by 2 bases and J by 1 base, and 8 bases separated the two germline ends. CDR3 length equals 14 residues. The CDR3 DNA sequence: TGTGCCAGCAGTTACGGGGGTGTCCAAGAGACCCAGTACTTC. Its protein product is CASSYGGVQETQYF.

The rearrangement uses TRBV4-2 and TRBJ2-6; 8 bases line up with TRBD1. CDR3 length: 16 amino acids. The ends lost 4 bases at V and 4 bases at J; junction bases unmatched: 6. Germline CDR1 is LGHNA and CDR2 is YNFKEQ. The CDR3 here is CASSPNRGAGANVLTF. DNA of the CDR3: TGTGCCAGCAGCCCAAACAGGGGGGCCGGGGCCAACGTCCTGACTTTC.

This clonotype was observed many times. The chain recombines TRBV12-3 or TRBV12-4 with TRBJ2-3, with D hard to call. V was pared by 6 bases and J by 1 base, with 2 bases between. The CDR3 loop spans 11 amino acids. The CDR3 spells CASSRTDTQYF. In DNA form, the CDR3 reads TGTGCCAGCAGCCGCACAGATACGCAGTATTTT.

The V call is TRBV24-1, the J call TRBJ2-1; D may be TRBD2 (5 bases). V gave up 4 bases and J gave up 6 bases, with 12 bases separating them. The germline V gene has CDR1 KGHDR and CDR2 SFDVKD. CDR3 size: 14 residues. CDR3 region: CATSENGRGNEQFF. The DNA for the CDR3 is TGTGCCACCAGTGAGAACGGACGGGGCAATGAGCAGTTCTTC.

The chain combines TRBV5-1 with TRBJ2-6; TRBD1 matches 7 bases. Germline lookup yields CDR1 SGHRS and CDR2 YFSETQ. CDR3 length equals 17 residues. Losses at the gene ends were 2 bases for V and 3 bases for J; bases not matched to a gene: 8. The CDR3 is CASSFRQGQYGANVLTF. The CDR3 DNA is TGCGCCAGCAGCTTCCGACAGGGACAATATGGGGCCAACGTCCTGACTTTC.

This clonotype came up many times. The chain uses TRBV5-1 and TRBJ2-7; 7 bases map to TRBD2. V dropped 2 bases and J dropped 2; count of bases not matched to a gene: 7. This CDR3 is built from 15 residues. Germline V gene lookup returns CDR1 SGHRS and CDR2 YFSETQ. CDR3 nucleotide sequence: TGCGCCAGCAGCTTAGCGGGGAAGCCGACCTACGAGCAGTACTTC. Encoded protein: CASSLAGKPTYEQYF. Based on the CDR3 plus reference TRBV5-1 and TRBJ2-7, the full variable domain is KAGVTQTPRYLIKTRGQQVTLSCSPISGHRSVSWYQQTPGQGLQFLFEYFSETQRNKGNFPGRFSGRQFSNSRSEMNVSTLELGDSALYLCASSLAGKPTYEQYFGPGTRLTVT.

The chain employs TRBV20-1 and TRBJ2-2; 10 bases agree with TRBD2. Trimming took 2 bases from V and 0 from J; bases not matched to a gene: 6. Germline assignment: CDR1 DFQATT and CDR2 SNEGSKA (reference sequence). The CDR3 spans 17 residues. The CDR3 DNA reads TGCAGTGCTAGACGGACTAGCGGCCCCGCGAACACCGGGGAGCTGTTTTTT. As protein: CSARRTSGPANTGELFF.

This clonotype was observed a handful of times. This chain joins TRBV25-1 and TRBJ2-5; weak D call: TRBD1 (6 bases). Germline V gives CDR1 MGHDK, CDR2 SYGVNS. V was shortened by 5 bases and J by 5 bases, with 12 bases between the two germline ends. The CDR3 is 13 amino acids. The CDR3 bases are TGTGCCAGCAGTCGGGCAGGGGCCGAGACCCAGTACTTC. Amino acid sequence: CASSRAGAETQYF. Filled out from reference TRBV25-1 and TRBJ2-5, the complete variable domain reads EADIYQTPRYLVIGTGKKITLECSQTMGHDKMYWYQQDPGMELHLIHYSYGVNSTEKGDLSSESTVSRIRTEHFPLTLESARPSHTSQYLCASSRAGAETQYFGPGTRLLVL.

Concerning this clonotype: A read error may explain this, as a much larger clone is one base away. The rearrangement joins TRBV20-1 to TRBJ1-2; 12 bases are shared with TRBD1. Germline V CDR1 and CDR2: DFQATT, SNEGSKA (reference sequence). The CDR3 has 12 residues. The CDR3 nucleotides read TGCATCATCCGGGACAGGGGGCTTGGCTACTCCTTC. Translated, it gives CIIRDRGLGYSF.